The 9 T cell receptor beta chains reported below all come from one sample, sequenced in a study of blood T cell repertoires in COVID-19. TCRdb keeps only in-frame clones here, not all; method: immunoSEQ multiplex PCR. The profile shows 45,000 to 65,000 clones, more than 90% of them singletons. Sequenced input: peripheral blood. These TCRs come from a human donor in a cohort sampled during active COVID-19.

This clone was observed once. This CDR3 is CASSYSGTGWETQYF. The CDR3 nucleotides are TGTGCCAGCAGTTACTCGGGGACAGGGTGGGAGACCCAGTACTTC. This chain joins TRBV6-5 and TRBJ2-5, with 9 bases fitting TRBD1. The germline CDR1 and CDR2 sequences are MNHEY and SVGAGI. This CDR3 is 15 amino acids long. J was trimmed by 5 bases and V by 0 bases; bases with no gene match: 4.

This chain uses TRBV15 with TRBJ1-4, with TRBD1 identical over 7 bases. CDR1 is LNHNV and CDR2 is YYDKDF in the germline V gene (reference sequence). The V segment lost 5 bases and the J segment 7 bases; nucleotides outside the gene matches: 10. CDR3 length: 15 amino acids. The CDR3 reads CATSPSGTDVEKLFF. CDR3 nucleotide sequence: TGTGCCACCAGCCCCTCCGGGACAGATGTTGAAAAACTGTTTTTT.

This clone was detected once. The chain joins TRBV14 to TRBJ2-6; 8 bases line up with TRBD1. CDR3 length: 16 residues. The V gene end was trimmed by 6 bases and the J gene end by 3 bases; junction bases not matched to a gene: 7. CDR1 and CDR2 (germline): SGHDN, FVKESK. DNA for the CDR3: TGTGCCAGCAGTACAGGGGGTAGAGGTGGGGCCAACGTCCTGACTTTC. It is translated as CASSTGGRGGANVLTF.

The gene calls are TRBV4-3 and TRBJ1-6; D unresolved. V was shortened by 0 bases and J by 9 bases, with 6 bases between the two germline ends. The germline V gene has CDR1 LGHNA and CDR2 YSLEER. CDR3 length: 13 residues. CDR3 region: CASSQDPSSPLHF. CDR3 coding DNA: TGCGCCAGCAGCCAAGATCCGAGTTCACCCCTCCACTTT.

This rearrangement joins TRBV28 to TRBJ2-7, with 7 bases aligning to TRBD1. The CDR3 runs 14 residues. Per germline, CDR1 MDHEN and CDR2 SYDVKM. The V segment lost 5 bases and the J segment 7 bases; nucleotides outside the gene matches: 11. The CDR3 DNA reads TGTGCCAGCAGTCCGAGCCCGAACAGGGGAGAGCAGTACTTC. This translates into CASSPSPNRGEQYF.

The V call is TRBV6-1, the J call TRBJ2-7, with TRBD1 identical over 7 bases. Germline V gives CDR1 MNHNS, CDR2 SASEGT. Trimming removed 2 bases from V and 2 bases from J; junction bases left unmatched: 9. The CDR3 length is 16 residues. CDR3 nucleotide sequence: TGTGCCAGCAGTGAATTGGGTATAGGGACAGCCTACGAGCAGTACTTC. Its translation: CASSELGIGTAYEQYF.

The CDR3, as DNA: TGCGCCAGCTCGGGGGGACACCCCTACGAGCAGTACTTC. Amino acid sequence: CASSGGHPYEQYF. The rearrangement links TRBV5-1 to TRBJ2-7; a weak D match, TRBD2 (7 bases). The CDR3 covers 13 residues. V was cut by 7 bases and J by 2 bases, with 13 bases left in between. Germline values: CDR1 SGHRS, CDR2 YFSETQ.

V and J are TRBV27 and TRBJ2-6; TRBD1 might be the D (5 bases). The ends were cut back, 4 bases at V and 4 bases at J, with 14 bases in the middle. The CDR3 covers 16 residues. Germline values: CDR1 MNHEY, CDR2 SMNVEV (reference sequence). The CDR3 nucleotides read TGTGCCAGCAGTTCCTTAGGGGTAACGGGGGCCAACGTCCTGACTTTC. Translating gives CASSSLGVTGANVLTF.

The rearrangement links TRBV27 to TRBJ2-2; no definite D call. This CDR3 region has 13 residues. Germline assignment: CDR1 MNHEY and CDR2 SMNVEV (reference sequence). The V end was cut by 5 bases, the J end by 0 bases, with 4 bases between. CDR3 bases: TGTGCCAGCAGTCCAGCGAACACCGGGGAGCTGTTTTTT. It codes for CASSPANTGELFF.